Below are 19 T cell receptor beta chains sequenced from a single sample in a study of blood T cell repertoires in COVID-19. The assay was immunoSEQ multiplex PCR, and TCRdb's table has in-frame clones only and misses some. The repertoire has more than 250,000 clones, more than 75% of them found once; the top ten carry 1%. The sequenced sample consisted of peripheral blood. The receptor source for this set is a man aged 50 to 59 with active or convalescent COVID-19.

The chain carries TRBV9 and TRBJ1-1; 8 bases map to TRBD1. V was clipped by 5 bases and J by 7 bases; unmatched bases: 4. Germline CDR1 reads SGDLS; CDR2 reads YYNGEE. The CDR3 runs 12 residues. CDR3 in amino acids: CASRGQGFEAFF. CDR3 bases: TGTGCCAGCAGAGGACAGGGATTTGAAGCTTTCTTT.

The rearrangement joins TRBV29-1 to TRBJ1-2, with a weak D call TRBD1 (6 bases). CDR1 and CDR2 (germline): SQVTM, ANQGSEA. This CDR3 is 13 amino acids long. The V end was cut by 4 bases, the J end by 5 bases, with 14 bases between. As DNA, the CDR3 is TGCAGCGTTGCTGTCCAGGACAGATATGGCTACACCTTC. Translation: CSVAVQDRYGYTF.

V usage is TRBV19 and J usage is TRBJ1-2, with a possible D match to TRBD1 (5 bases). The length of the CDR3 is 12 residues. The V gene's germline CDR1 is LNHDA and CDR2 SQIVND (reference sequence). The V and J ends lost 4 bases and 7 bases respectively, with 10 bases between them. The CDR3 nucleotides read TGTGCCAGTAGTACAGGAGGGACTGGCTACACCTTC. It codes for CASSTGGTGYTF.

The rearrangement uses TRBV5-1 and TRBJ2-5; D is perhaps TRBD2 (5 bases). V was trimmed by 1 base and J by 1 base, leaving 11 bases between them. The CDR3 consists of 15 residues. Germline CDR1 is SGHRS and CDR2 is YFSETQ. The CDR3 coding sequence is TGCGCCAGCAGCTTGCACGGAGGAACCCAAGAGACCCAGTACTTC. Translation: CASSLHGGTQETQYF.

The chain links TRBV19 to TRBJ1-1; TRBD1 agrees at 9 bases. Germline CDR1 and CDR2: LNHDA and SQIVND (reference sequence). V shed 4 bases and J 0 bases; nucleotides not matched to a gene: 3. The CDR3 is 15 amino acids. CDR3 bases: TGTGCCAGTAGTAAGACAGGGGGGATGAACACTGAAGCTTTCTTT. Residues: CASSKTGGMNTEAFF.

The chain combines TRBV29-1 with TRBJ2-7, with 8 bases that match TRBD1. Trimming cost V 4 bases and J 5 bases; bases outside gene matches: 10. The CDR3 spans 14 residues. CDR1 is SQVTM, CDR2 ANQGSEA, per germline. The CDR3: CSVAPGQGTNEQYF. The DNA for the CDR3 is TGCAGCGTTGCCCCAGGACAGGGAACTAACGAGCAGTACTTC.

V is TRBV7-2 and J is TRBJ2-7; D is unresolved. There are 15 residues in the CDR3. Germline-derived CDR1 and CDR2 are SGHTA and FQGNSA. V was trimmed by 1 base and J by 2 bases, leaving 12 bases between them. The CDR3 DNA sequence: TGTGCCAGCAGCTTAGGACACGCGTCACCCTACGAGCAGTACTTC. It specifies CASSLGHASPYEQYF.

This clone was counted between two and nine times. The chain uses TRBV28 and TRBJ1-2; 9 bases fit TRBD1. The CDR3 is made up of 14 amino acids. The J segment lost 2 bases and the V segment lost 7 bases, leaving 5 bases of the junction unmatched. From germline, CDR1 is MDHEN and CDR2 SYDVKM. Here the CDR3 DNA reads TGTGCCAGCAACGTCGGGACAGGGAACTATGGCTACACCTTC. The encoded protein is CASNVGTGNYGYTF.

The chain carries TRBV2 and TRBJ2-5; a weak D match, TRBD2 (6 bases). Germline V lookup: CDR1 SNHLY, CDR2 FYNNEI. The CDR3 loop spans 14 amino acids. Trimming removed 7 bases from V and 1 base from J, with 13 bases in between. CDR3 DNA sequence: TGTGCCAGCAATGCGGGACGAACCCAAGAGACCCAGTACTTC. Its translation is CASNAGRTQETQYF.

The V and J genes are TRBV4-1 and TRBJ1-2; the D gene is possibly TRBD1 (5 bases). The CDR3 length is 15 residues. The germline V gene encodes CDR1 MGHRA and CDR2 YSYEKL. V lost 3 bases, J lost 5 bases, and 16 bases lay in between. CDR3 protein: CASSHRAGQQYGYTF. DNA of the CDR3: TGCGCCAGCAGCCATCGGGCAGGGCAACAATATGGCTACACCTTC.

CDR3 loop: CASSFLDSNSGNTIYF. The CDR3 DNA reads TGTGCCAGCAGTTTCCTAGACAGCAACTCTGGAAACACCATATATTTT. V and J are TRBV28 and TRBJ1-3; D possibly corresponds to TRBD1 (5 bases). Trimming shortened V by 3 bases and J by 0 bases, and 12 bases separated the two germline ends. Germline-derived CDR1 and CDR2 are MDHEN and SYDVKM. The CDR3 spans 16 residues. Combining the CDR3 with reference TRBV28 and TRBJ1-3 gives the whole variable domain DVKVTQSSRYLVKRTGEKVFLECVQDMDHENMFWYRQDPGLGLRLIYFSYDVKMKEKGDIPEGYSVSREKKERFSLILESASTNQTSMYLCASSFLDSNSGNTIYFGEGSWLTVV.

The V gene is TRBV19, the J gene TRBJ2-6; possibly TRBD2 for D (7 bases). Germline values: CDR1 LNHDA, CDR2 SQIVND (reference sequence). V was clipped by 3 bases and J by 0 bases, with 15 bases between them. CDR3 length equals 18 residues. This CDR3 is CASSMGRGDPSGANVLTF. In DNA form, the CDR3 reads TGTGCCAGTAGTATGGGGAGGGGGGACCCCTCTGGGGCCAACGTCCTGACTTTC.

This chain uses TRBV18 with TRBJ1-1; 9 bases map to TRBD1. Germline assignment: CDR1 KGHSH and CDR2 LQKENI. This CDR3 comprises 16 residues. J was trimmed by 5 bases and V by 1 base; bases with no gene match: 8. The CDR3 bases are TGTGCCAGCTCACCACGGAGACAGGGGGATTGGACTGAAGCTTTCTTT. The encoded protein is CASSPRRQGDWTEAFF.

The chain joins TRBV18 to TRBJ2-7; the D gene is possibly TRBD1 (6 bases). With 2 bases removed from V and 2 bases from J, the gap between germline ends came to 13 bases. The CDR3 sequence is 15 residues long. CDR1 is KGHSH, CDR2 LQKENI, per germline. The CDR3 sequence is CASSPSRGGTYEQYF. CDR3 DNA: TGTGCCAGCTCACCAAGCAGGGGCGGTACCTACGAGCAGTACTTC. Together with reference TRBV18 and TRBJ2-7, the CDR3 gives the full variable domain: NAGVMQNPRHLVRRRGQEARLRCSPMKGHSHVYWYRQLPEEGLKFMVYLQKENIIDESGMPKERFSAEFPKEGPSILRIQQVVRGDSAAYFCASSPSRGGTYEQYFGPGTRLTVT.

The chain has TRBV7-3 and TRBJ1-2; TRBD1 is a possible D gene (5 bases). V was cut by 5 bases and J by 4 bases, with 26 bases left in between. The V gene's germline CDR1 is SGHTA and CDR2 FQGTGA. This CDR3 has 18 residues. CDR3 nucleotide sequence: TGTGCCAGCAGCCCTTCCGGGGGTCCCGGGCGGGGTGGCTATGGCTACACCTTC. It specifies CASSPSGGPGRGGYGYTF.

The chain combines TRBV2 with TRBJ2-1, with TRBD2 identical over 14 bases. Trimming took 6 bases from V and 8 from J; bases not matched to a gene: 9. CDR1 and CDR2 (germline): SNHLY, FYNNEI. The CDR3 is 16 amino acids. The CDR3 sequence is CASRAGLAGDNDEQFF. In DNA form, the CDR3 reads TGTGCCAGCAGGGCGGGACTAGCGGGAGATAACGATGAGCAGTTCTTC. Using reference TRBV2 and TRBJ2-1 for the parts outside the CDR3, the full variable domain is EPEVTQTPSHQVTQMGQEVILRCVPISNHLYFYWYRQILGQKVEFLVSFYNNEISEKSEIFDDQFSVERPDGSNFTLKIRSTKLEDSAMYFCASRAGLAGDNDEQFFGPGTRLTVL.

The chain is built from TRBV15 and TRBJ2-5, with D maybe TRBD2 (6 bases). Germline CDR1 reads LNHNV; CDR2 reads YYDKDF (reference sequence). Between the trimmed V and J ends, which lost 4 bases and 5 bases, there was a span of 17 bases. The CDR3 spans 15 residues. The CDR3 sequence is CATSIPTSGAETQYF. CDR3 in DNA: TGTGCCACCAGCATCCCGACTAGTGGTGCGGAGACCCAGTACTTC. The full variable domain, its missing parts supplied by reference TRBV15 and TRBJ2-5, is DAMVIQNPRYQVTQFGKPVTLSCSQTLNHNVMYWYQQKSSQAPKLLFHYYDKDFNNEADTPDNFQSRRPNTSFCFLDIRSPGLGDTAMYLCATSIPTSGAETQYFGPGTRLLVL.

The rearrangement links TRBV10-3 to TRBJ2-2, with D tentatively TRBD1 (6 bases). Deletions cut 6 bases from V and 3 bases from J, with 11 bases between. Germline assignment: CDR1 ENHRY and CDR2 SYGVKD. The length of the CDR3 is 14 residues. The chain's CDR3 is CAIRQGPHTGELFF. In nucleotides, the CDR3 is TGTGCCATCAGGCAGGGGCCCCACACCGGGGAGCTGTTTTTT.

The genes are TRBV28 and TRBJ1-1; no reliable D call. Per the germline V gene, CDR1 is MDHEN and CDR2 is SYDVKM. V was shortened by 2 bases and J by 1 base, with 14 bases between the two germline ends. There are 16 residues in the CDR3. The CDR3 here is CASSLAGLTGNTEAFF. The CDR3 region has the DNA TGTGCCAGCAGTTTAGCGGGCCTAACGGGGAACACTGAAGCTTTCTTT. The full variable domain, in which reference TRBV28 and TRBJ1-1 provide the parts outside the CDR3, is DVKVTQSSRYLVKRTGEKVFLECVQDMDHENMFWYRQDPGLGLRLIYFSYDVKMKEKGDIPEGYSVSREKKERFSLILESASTNQTSMYLCASSLAGLTGNTEAFFGQGTRLTVV.